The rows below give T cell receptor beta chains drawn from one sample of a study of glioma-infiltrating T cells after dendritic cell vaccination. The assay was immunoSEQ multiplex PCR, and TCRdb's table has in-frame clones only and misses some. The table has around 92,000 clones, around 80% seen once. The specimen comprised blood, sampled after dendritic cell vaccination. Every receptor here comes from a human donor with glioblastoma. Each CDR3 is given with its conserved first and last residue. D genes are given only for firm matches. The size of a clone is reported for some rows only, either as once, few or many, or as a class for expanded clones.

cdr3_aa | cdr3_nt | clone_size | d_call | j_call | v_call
CASSPKTLAGGGEQYF | TGTGCCAGCTCCCCCAAAACGCTAGCGGGAGGAGGCGAGCAGTACTTC | - | TRBD2 | TRBJ2-7 | TRBV18
CASSSERGLYEQYF | TGCGCCAGCAGCTCTGAGCGGGGTCTGTACGAGCAGTACTTC | few | TRBD2 | TRBJ2-7 | TRBV5-1
CASSQSPRGYTF | TGTGCCAGCAGCCAATCCCCGCGTGGCTACACCTTC | - | - | TRBJ1-2 | TRBV14
CASSEGANQPQHF | TGCGCCAGCAGTGAGGGGGCCAATCAGCCCCAGCATTTT | once | - | TRBJ1-5 | TRBV10-2
CASSLGAGSETQYF | TGCGCCAGCAGCTTGGGTGCGGGGTCGGAGACCCAGTACTTC | - | - | TRBJ2-5 | TRBV5-1
CASSRDYLTGELFF | TGTGCCAGCAGTCGGGACTACCTCACCGGGGAGCTGTTTTTT | - | TRBD2 | TRBJ2-2 | TRBV6-5
CASSPNGLQTQYF | TGTGCTAGCAGCCCCAATGGGCTGCAGACCCAGTACTTC | - | - | TRBJ2-5 | TRBV7-7
CASSLIHIETEAFF | TGTGCCAGCAGCTTGATACATATTGAAACTGAAGCTTTCTTT | - | - | TRBJ1-1 | TRBV5-4
CASSLASVPGAYEQYF | TGTGCCAGCAGCTTGGCGTCAGTCCCTGGGGCCTACGAGCAGTACTTC | - | - | TRBJ2-7 | TRBV5-6
CASSESGGRTLTGYTF | TGTGCCAGCAGTGAATCGGGGGGCCGAACGCTAACGGGCTACACCTTC | - | - | TRBJ1-2 | TRBV25-1
CASSLGVGGSSYNEQFF | TGTGCCAGCAGCTTAGGGGTCGGGGGTAGCTCCTACAATGAGCAGTTCTTC | once | - | TRBJ2-1 | TRBV7-2
CASSLGAGTGGSTEAFF | TGCGCCAGCAGCTTGGGCGCCGGGACAGGGGGCTCCACTGAAGCTTTCTTT | - | TRBD1 | TRBJ1-1 | TRBV5-1
CASSIGTGSSGNTIYF | TGTGCCAGTAGTATAGGGACAGGGTCCTCTGGAAACACCATATATTTT | - | TRBD1 | TRBJ1-3 | TRBV19
CASILLEKETQYF | TGTGCCAGCATCCTACTAGAGAAAGAGACCCAGTACTTC | - | - | TRBJ2-5 | TRBV2
CASSPVAGAVVFQETQYF | TGTGCCAGCAGTCCCGTAGCGGGAGCCGTCGTCTTTCAAGAGACCCAGTACTTC | - | TRBD2 | TRBJ2-5 | TRBV2
CASSNQGSGANVLTF | TGTGCCAGCAGTAACCAGGGGTCTGGGGCCAACGTCCTGACTTTC | - | - | TRBJ2-6 | TRBV13
CASSLGAGFYEQYF | TGTGCCAGCAGCTTAGGGGCAGGTTTTTACGAGCAGTACTTC | - | - | TRBJ2-7 | TRBV7-2
CASSLRRGMTGGKNTEAFF | TGCGCCAGCAGCTTGCGAAGGGGGATGACAGGGGGCAAGAACACTGAAGCTTTCTTT | once | TRBD1 | TRBJ1-1 | TRBV5-1
CATSRDSGTGIDEQYF | TGTGCCACCAGCAGAGACTCCGGGACAGGGATCGACGAGCAGTACTTC | - | TRBD1 | TRBJ2-7 | TRBV15
CASSQRPGLAGGLHEQYF | TGCGCCAGCAGCCAAAGGCCTGGACTAGCGGGGGGGCTCCACGAGCAGTACTTC | once | TRBD2 | TRBJ2-7 | TRBV4-1
CATNPPGSYGYTF | TGTGCCACCAACCCCCCGGGATCCTATGGCTACACCTTC | - | - | TRBJ1-2 | TRBV10-3
CASSFLGLAGGVDTQYF | TGTGCCAGCAGTTTCCTCGGACTAGCGGGAGGTGTAGATACGCAGTATTTT | once | TRBD2 | TRBJ2-3 | TRBV27
CASSLGQGPYGYTF | TGCGCCAGCAGCTTGGGACAGGGCCCCTATGGCTACACCTTC | - | TRBD1 | TRBJ1-2 | TRBV5-1
CASSEFGYNEQFF | TGTGCCAGCAGTGAATTCGGCTACAATGAGCAGTTCTTC | - | - | TRBJ2-1 | TRBV2
CASSASWDRTYEQYF | TGTGCCAGCAGCGCTAGCTGGGACAGAACATACGAGCAGTACTTC | once | - | TRBJ2-7 | TRBV21-1